These T cell receptor beta chains were read from a single sample in a study of blood T cell repertoires in COVID-19. Produced via immunoSEQ multiplex PCR; TCRdb's table is partial and in-frame only. The table shows about 58,000 clones, with roughly 86% occurring only once. Sample: peripheral blood. These receptors came from a human donor with active COVID-19. The donor label of this sample is uncertain. Each CDR3 is given with its conserved first and last residue. The D gene is left open where the match is weak. Clone size appears in some rows only: once, few, many, or a class for an expanded clone.

V gene: TRBV6-5; clone size: .; D gene: TRBD1; J gene: TRBJ1-5; CDR3 DNA: TGTGCCACCCAGACAGGGCAAGCTTATCAGCCCCAGCATTTT; CDR3 protein: CATQTGQAYQPQHF
V gene: TRBV19; clone size: .; D gene: .; J gene: TRBJ1-2; CDR3 DNA: TGTGCCAGTAGTGTAAACCAGGGTAACTATGGCTACACCTTC; CDR3 protein: CASSVNQGNYGYTF
V gene: TRBV5-4; clone size: .; D gene: TRBD2; J gene: TRBJ2-7; CDR3 DNA: TGTGCCAGCAGCTTGGCGCTAGCGGGAGCATTCGAGCAGTACTTC; CDR3 protein: CASSLALAGAFEQYF
V gene: TRBV2; clone size: .; D gene: .; J gene: TRBJ1-2; CDR3 DNA: TGTGCCAGCCGAATAAAGACAGGCTATGGCTACACCTTC; CDR3 protein: CASRIKTGYGYTF
V gene: TRBV5-1; clone size: .; D gene: TRBD1; J gene: TRBJ1-5; CDR3 DNA: TGCGCCAGCAGCTTGGAGACAGGGGGAAATCAGCCCCAGCATTTT; CDR3 protein: CASSLETGGNQPQHF
V gene: TRBV5-1; clone size: .; D gene: TRBD1; J gene: TRBJ2-3; CDR3 DNA: TGCGCCAGCAGCCCTACGACAGGGGGCAGGGATACGCAGTATTTT; CDR3 protein: CASSPTTGGRDTQYF
V gene: TRBV4-1; clone size: .; D gene: TRBD2; J gene: TRBJ2-1; CDR3 DNA: TGCGCCAGCAGCCAAGTGCTAGCGGGGGTAGCTGAGCAGTTCTTC; CDR3 protein: CASSQVLAGVAEQFF
V gene: TRBV3-1/TRBV3-2; clone size: .; D gene: .; J gene: TRBJ2-6; CDR3 DNA: TGTGCCAGCAGCTTTAGGACAGACTACTCTGGGGCCAACGTCCTGACTTTC; CDR3 protein: CASSFRTDYSGANVLTF
V gene: TRBV29-1; clone size: .; D gene: TRBD1; J gene: TRBJ1-2; CDR3 DNA: TGCAGCGTCCTATCACAGGGGACGGATGGCTACACCTTC; CDR3 protein: CSVLSQGTDGYTF
V gene: TRBV25-1; clone size: .; D gene: .; J gene: TRBJ1-6; CDR3 DNA: TGTGCCAGTCGGCCTCGGGGGAATTCACCCCTCCACTTT; CDR3 protein: CASRPRGNSPLHF
V gene: TRBV7-9; clone size: once; D gene: .; J gene: TRBJ1-1; CDR3 DNA: TGTGCCAGCAGCTTATTTGGGGGCGAAACTGAAGCTTTCTTT; CDR3 protein: CASSLFGGETEAFF
V gene: TRBV12-5; clone size: once; D gene: .; J gene: TRBJ2-7; CDR3 DNA: TGTGCTAGTGGTTTGGCCTCAGACAGCTCCGTGTCCTACGAGCAGTACTTC; CDR3 protein: CASGLASDSSVSYEQYF
V gene: TRBV10-3; clone size: .; D gene: .; J gene: TRBJ1-2; CDR3 DNA: TGTGCCATCAGTGAAACGAGGGCCTCCTATGGCTACACCTTC; CDR3 protein: CAISETRASYGYTF
V gene: TRBV7-9; clone size: .; D gene: .; J gene: TRBJ1-1; CDR3 DNA: TGTGCCAGCACCTGGACAGACACTGAAGCTTTCTTT; CDR3 protein: CASTWTDTEAFF
V gene: TRBV30; clone size: few; D gene: .; J gene: TRBJ2-5; CDR3 DNA: TGTGCCTGGGCCACTCGCCGAGCAGAGACCCAGTACTTC; CDR3 protein: CAWATRRAETQYF
V gene: TRBV5-6; clone size: .; D gene: .; J gene: TRBJ2-1; CDR3 DNA: TGTGCCAGCAGCTTGTTAACGGGGACTTACAATGAGCAGTTCTTC; CDR3 protein: CASSLLTGTYNEQFF
V gene: TRBV7-2; clone size: .; D gene: TRBD2; J gene: TRBJ2-7; CDR3 DNA: TGTGCCAGCAGCTTGAATAGCGGGACACCTCAGTACTTC; CDR3 protein: CASSLNSGTPQYF
V gene: TRBV2; clone size: once; D gene: TRBD1; J gene: TRBJ1-3; CDR3 DNA: TGTGCCAGCAGGGGGACAGGGGGCCAAGGAAACACCATATATTTT; CDR3 protein: CASRGTGGQGNTIYF
V gene: TRBV6-4; clone size: .; D gene: TRBD2; J gene: TRBJ2-7; CDR3 DNA: TGTGCCCCTATTAGCGGGTCCACCTACGAGCAGTACTTC; CDR3 protein: CAPISGSTYEQYF
V gene: TRBV5-1; clone size: .; D gene: .; J gene: TRBJ2-7; CDR3 DNA: TGCGCCAGCAGCTTGGGACTAGGTCATTACGAGCAGTACTTC; CDR3 protein: CASSLGLGHYEQYF
V gene: TRBV28; clone size: .; D gene: .; J gene: TRBJ2-7; CDR3 DNA: TGTGCCAGCAGCCTCTGGGCATACGAGCAGTACTTC; CDR3 protein: CASSLWAYEQYF
V gene: TRBV29-1; clone size: .; D gene: TRBD2; J gene: TRBJ2-3; CDR3 DNA: TGCAGCGTTGAACCGGGAGGAGCAGATACGCAGTATTTT; CDR3 protein: CSVEPGGADTQYF
V gene: TRBV2; clone size: .; D gene: .; J gene: TRBJ1-4; CDR3 DNA: TGTGCCAGCATTCTACAGGGTCTCGGGGAAAAACTGTTTTTT; CDR3 protein: CASILQGLGEKLFF
V gene: TRBV3-1/TRBV3-2; clone size: .; D gene: TRBD2; J gene: TRBJ2-4; CDR3 DNA: TGTGCCAGCAGTCAACCGGGACTAGTGAACATTCAGTACTTC; CDR3 protein: CASSQPGLVNIQYF
V gene: TRBV6-6; clone size: .; D gene: TRBD1; J gene: TRBJ2-2; CDR3 DNA: TGTGCCAGCAGTTATCCTGACAGGGATGTCCCCGGGGAGCTGTTTTTT; CDR3 protein: CASSYPDRDVPGELFF
V gene: TRBV2; clone size: .; D gene: .; J gene: TRBJ1-4; CDR3 DNA: TGTGCCAGCCGAAGACAGCCCACTAATGAAAAACTGTTTTTT; CDR3 protein: CASRRQPTNEKLFF
V gene: TRBV4-3; clone size: .; D gene: TRBD1; J gene: TRBJ1-4; CDR3 DNA: TGCGCCAGCAGCCCATGGACAGGGGATAATGAAAAACTGTTTTTT; CDR3 protein: CASSPWTGDNEKLFF
V gene: TRBV13; clone size: once; D gene: TRBD1; J gene: TRBJ1-4; CDR3 DNA: TGTGCCAGCAGCGGCGCCCCGGGACAGCCTAATGAAAAACTGTTTTTT; CDR3 protein: CASSGAPGQPNEKLFF
V gene: TRBV10-2; clone size: once; D gene: .; J gene: TRBJ1-1; CDR3 DNA: TGCGCCAGCAGTGAGCTTGGGGGGGACACTGAAGCTTTCTTT; CDR3 protein: CASSELGGDTEAFF
V gene: TRBV23-1; clone size: few; D gene: .; J gene: TRBJ1-5; CDR3 DNA: TGCGCCAGCAGTTCGCCCCGCCGGGACATTCGGAATCAGCCCCAGCATTTT; CDR3 protein: CASSSPRRDIRNQPQHF
V gene: TRBV7-3; clone size: .; D gene: .; J gene: TRBJ2-3; CDR3 DNA: TGTGCCAGCAGCCAAGCAGGGAGCACAGATACGCAGTATTTT; CDR3 protein: CASSQAGSTDTQYF
V gene: TRBV2; clone size: .; D gene: TRBD1; J gene: TRBJ1-4; CDR3 DNA: TGTGCCAGCATCCAAGGACAGGGTTTATTTGAAAAACTGTTTTTT; CDR3 protein: CASIQGQGLFEKLFF
V gene: TRBV19; clone size: .; D gene: .; J gene: TRBJ2-2; CDR3 DNA: TGTGCCACCCTCGGTGGGCTAAACACCGGGGAGCTGTTTTTT; CDR3 protein: CATLGGLNTGELFF
V gene: TRBV27; clone size: .; D gene: .; J gene: TRBJ2-1; CDR3 DNA: TGTGCCAGCAGCACCTTCGCGGCGGGTGAGCAGTTCTTC; CDR3 protein: CASSTFAAGEQFF
V gene: TRBV4-1; clone size: .; D gene: TRBD2; J gene: TRBJ2-1; CDR3 DNA: TGCGCCAGCAGCGAATCTAGCGGGGCGAGCTCCTACAATGAGCAGTTCTTC; CDR3 protein: CASSESSGASSYNEQFF
V gene: TRBV5-1; clone size: .; D gene: TRBD1; J gene: TRBJ2-2; CDR3 DNA: TGCGCCAGCAGCTCGGGACAGGAGTTTGGGGAGCTGTTTTTT; CDR3 protein: CASSSGQEFGELFF
V gene: TRBV7-2; clone size: .; D gene: .; J gene: TRBJ2-1; CDR3 DNA: TGTGCCAGCAGCTTAGTGATGGGCGGGCCCCTCTCCTACAATGAGCAGTTCTTC; CDR3 protein: CASSLVMGGPLSYNEQFF
V gene: TRBV6-2/TRBV6-3; clone size: .; D gene: .; J gene: TRBJ2-5; CDR3 DNA: TGTGCCAGCAGTTACCCGATTAGCGGAGACTTCCAAGAGACCCAGTACTTC; CDR3 protein: CASSYPISGDFQETQYF
V gene: TRBV30; clone size: .; D gene: .; J gene: TRBJ1-5; CDR3 DNA: TGTGCCTGTACCTGGGGCCAGTCCAATCAGCCCCAGCATTTT; CDR3 protein: CACTWGQSNQPQHF
V gene: TRBV10-3; clone size: .; D gene: TRBD1; J gene: TRBJ1-5; CDR3 DNA: TGTGCCATCAGTGAGACCACAGGGGGCCAAAGCAATCAGCCCCAGCATTTT; CDR3 protein: CAISETTGGQSNQPQHF
V gene: TRBV14; clone size: .; D gene: .; J gene: TRBJ1-6; CDR3 DNA: TGTGCCAGCAGCCAAGATCTGTTCGGGTCACCCCTCCACTTT; CDR3 protein: CASSQDLFGSPLHF
V gene: TRBV5-1; clone size: .; D gene: TRBD1; J gene: TRBJ1-2; CDR3 DNA: TGCGCCAGCAGCTTGGGACGAGACAGGGTAAACGGCTACACCTTC; CDR3 protein: CASSLGRDRVNGYTF
V gene: TRBV7-9; clone size: once; D gene: TRBD2; J gene: TRBJ2-3; CDR3 DNA: TGTGCCAGCAGCCGCACCCTCTCGGGGGGGGATACGCAGTATTTT; CDR3 protein: CASSRTLSGGDTQYF